This TCR beta chain was captured by sequencing in a study of T cell responses to AZD1222 COVID-19 vaccine. In its sample, this clone was seen a few times. Its antigen remains unidentified. Whole-study findings and limits: There were repertoire samples only from the period after the peak T cell response. As reported, nearly half of all spike-specific TCRs target variant regions that are unmutated. It was only five to seven AZD1222 recipients who were seropositive at baseline.

CDR3 length equals 11 residues. Per germline, CDR1 SGHRS and CDR2 YFSETQ. V was pared by 8 bases and J by 1 base, with 6 bases between. Analyses pooled second doses at about 4 or about 12 weeks. Assay used: immunoSEQ multiplex PCR; TCRdb lists only in-frame clones, some missing. The sample holds under 20,000 clones, roughly 81% seen once. The receptor was derived from an adult who received the AZD1222 COVID-19 vaccine. Material: peripheral blood, obtained 28 days after the second AZD1222 dose. The chain couples TRBV5-1 to TRBJ1-1, with D uncertain. CDR3: CASSGNTEAFF. CDR3 in DNA: TGCGCCAGTTCCGGGAACACTGAAGCTTTCTTT.